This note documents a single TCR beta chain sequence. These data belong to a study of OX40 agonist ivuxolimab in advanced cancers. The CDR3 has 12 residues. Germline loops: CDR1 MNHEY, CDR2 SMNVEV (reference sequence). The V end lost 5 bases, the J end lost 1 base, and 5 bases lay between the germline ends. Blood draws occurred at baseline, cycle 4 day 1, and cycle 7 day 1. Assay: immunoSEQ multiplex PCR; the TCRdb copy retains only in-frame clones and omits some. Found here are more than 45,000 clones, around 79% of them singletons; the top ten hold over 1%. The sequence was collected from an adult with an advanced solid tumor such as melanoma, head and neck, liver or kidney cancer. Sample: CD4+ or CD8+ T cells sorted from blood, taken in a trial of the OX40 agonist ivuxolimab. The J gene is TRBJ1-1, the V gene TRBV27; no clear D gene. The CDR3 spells CASSTQNTEAFF. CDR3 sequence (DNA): TGTGCCAGCAGTACACAGAACACTGAAGCTTTCTTT.